Listed below are T cell receptor beta chains from one sample, sequenced in a study of T-cell memory formation after mild COVID-19. TCRdb itself ran the 5' RACE reads through MiXCR, one entry per CDR3 protein. The sample carries 250,000 to 300,000 distinct CDR3 sequences, roughly 17% recorded once. Sequenced sample: PBMCs or a T cell subset sorted from them (not recorded which). These receptors came from a man between 18 and 29 years old who had mild COVID-19 (a few samples of this study predate the infection). Cell type and time point are not known. Both conserved end residues are part of each CDR3. D genes are given only for firm matches. Clone size, where shown, is once, few, many, or a class for clones that have expanded.

j_call	clone_size	d_call	v_call	cdr3_nt	cdr3_aa
TRBJ2-1	few	TRBD2	TRBV5-1	TGCGCCAGCAGGTCTAGCGGGGGGGCCCAGTCCTACAATGAGCAGTTCTTC	CASRSSGGAQSYNEQFF
TRBJ2-2	many	TRBD1	TRBV12-3/TRBV12-4	TGTGCCAGCAGTCCGGGACAGGTTTACACCGGGGAGCTGTTTTTT	CASSPGQVYTGELFF
TRBJ2-5	NA	NA	TRBV5-1	TGCGCCAGCAGCCATGGCAAGGTACGGGAGACCCAGTACTTC	CASSHGKVRETQYF
TRBJ2-1	few	TRBD1	TRBV4-3	TGCGCCAGCAGCCAATACACAGGGGGCGATGAGCAGTTCTTC	CASSQYTGGDEQFF
TRBJ2-2	NA	TRBD1	TRBV5-8	TGTGCCAGCAGCTTGTGGACAGGGCTAACCGGGGAGCTGTTTTTT	CASSLWTGLTGELFF
TRBJ1-1	NA	NA	TRBV28	TGTGCCAGCAGTTTAATTGGGGAGGCGGACACTGAAGCTTTCTTT	CASSLIGEADTEAFF
TRBJ1-2	few	TRBD1	TRBV6-5	TGTGCCAGCAGTTACTCAGGACAGGGGGCTAGCGAGTATGGCTACACCTTC	CASSYSGQGASEYGYTF
TRBJ2-3	few	TRBD2	TRBV7-2	TGTGCCAGCAGCTTAAGGGCTAGCGGGGGACCGGCAGATACGCAGTATTTT	CASSLRASGGPADTQYF
TRBJ2-1	NA	TRBD2	TRBV9	TGTGCCAGCAGCAACTGGGGACTAGCGGGAGGGCGGAATGAGCAGTTCTTC	CASSNWGLAGGRNEQFF
TRBJ1-5	few	NA	TRBV5-6	TGTGCCAGCAGCTTGAGGGGTCAAGTGCCCCAGCATTTT	CASSLRGQVPQHF
TRBJ2-1	NA	NA	TRBV12-3/TRBV12-4	TGTGCCAGCAGTCCACAGGCGGACGAGCAGTTCTTC	CASSPQADEQFF
TRBJ1-3	few	NA	TRBV12-3/TRBV12-4	TGTGCCAGCAGTTTTTGGGCGGGAAACACCATATATTTT	CASSFWAGNTIYF
TRBJ2-7	many	TRBD1	TRBV4-1	TGCGCCAGCAGCCCGATCGGGACAGGGGCGGCCTACGAGCAGTACTTC	CASSPIGTGAAYEQYF
TRBJ1-1	few	TRBD1	TRBV20-1	TGCAGTGCTCCCAGGACAGGGGATAACACTGAAGCTTTCTTT	CSAPRTGDNTEAFF
TRBJ1-4	few	TRBD1	TRBV6-5	TGTGCCAGCAGTTACGCGGGACAGGGTGAAAAACTGTTTTTT	CASSYAGQGEKLFF
TRBJ2-7	once	TRBD1	TRBV10-3	TGTGCCATCAAAGGACAGGGGGCAGGCGAGCAGTACTTC	CAIKGQGAGEQYF
TRBJ1-2	few	NA	TRBV7-9	TGTGCCAGCAGCAAAGACGGGTTCGGGGTGGAAGGCTACACCTTC	CASSKDGFGVEGYTF
TRBJ2-5	many	TRBD2	TRBV7-2	TGTGCCAGCAGCTGGACGGCGGGGGTTGGGGAGACCCAGTACTTC	CASSWTAGVGETQYF